This is a list of T cell receptor beta chains from one sample in a study of control samples from healthy donors and cancer patients. The assay was immunoSEQ multiplex PCR, and TCRdb's table has in-frame clones only and misses some. The sample holds 95,000 to 100,000 clones; more than 85% are singletons and the top ten take roughly 7.7%. The sequencing sample was made of blood. The receptor source for this set is a young man in good health. CDR3s include the opening cysteine and the closing phenylalanine or tryptophan. Clone size appears in some rows only: once, few, many, or a class for an expanded clone.

cdr3_aa: CATSARDRGQFVNSPLHF; v_call: TRBV15; clone_size: NA; j_call: TRBJ1-6
cdr3_aa: CASSFYRYSPLHF; v_call: TRBV28; clone_size: NA; j_call: TRBJ1-6
cdr3_aa: CASSSRQGQGEKLFF; v_call: TRBV7-9; clone_size: NA; j_call: TRBJ1-4
cdr3_aa: CASSQDSRAGEAFF; v_call: TRBV4-3; clone_size: few; j_call: TRBJ1-1
cdr3_aa: CASSSGPGTGEVEQYF; v_call: TRBV5-6; clone_size: NA; j_call: TRBJ2-7
cdr3_aa: CASSPDSYGYTF; v_call: TRBV5-1; clone_size: medium-sized; j_call: TRBJ1-2
cdr3_aa: CATSRGLSQHAYEQYF; v_call: TRBV15; clone_size: NA; j_call: TRBJ2-7
cdr3_aa: CASRSQADTGELFF; v_call: TRBV9; clone_size: NA; j_call: TRBJ2-2
cdr3_aa: CASSLSFVKRADTQYF; v_call: TRBV27; clone_size: NA; j_call: TRBJ2-3
cdr3_aa: CASSLTGKLPLHF; v_call: TRBV7-2; clone_size: NA; j_call: TRBJ1-6
cdr3_aa: CASIQEAGVLYNEQFF; v_call: TRBV5-8; clone_size: few; j_call: TRBJ2-1
cdr3_aa: CASSLVGTTPVF; v_call: TRBV5-1; clone_size: NA; j_call: TRBJ1-6
cdr3_aa: CASSFTGTPLYEQYF; v_call: TRBV28; clone_size: NA; j_call: TRBJ2-7
cdr3_aa: CASSLGTVDNEQFF; v_call: TRBV18; clone_size: NA; j_call: TRBJ2-1
cdr3_aa: CASSIETLQVDEQFF; v_call: TRBV19; clone_size: NA; j_call: TRBJ2-1
cdr3_aa: CASSSRSSGANVLTF; v_call: TRBV28; clone_size: NA; j_call: TRBJ2-6
cdr3_aa: CASRKRGNGELFF; v_call: TRBV12-3/TRBV12-4; clone_size: NA; j_call: TRBJ2-2
cdr3_aa: CATSRAGGADGYTF; v_call: TRBV15; clone_size: once; j_call: TRBJ1-2
cdr3_aa: CASSLLGQVIGGSYEQYF; v_call: TRBV7-8; clone_size: NA; j_call: TRBJ2-7
cdr3_aa: CATRGVTGIREAFF; v_call: TRBV15; clone_size: NA; j_call: TRBJ1-1
cdr3_aa: CASSVGPTSANYEQYF; v_call: TRBV9; clone_size: NA; j_call: TRBJ2-7
cdr3_aa: CASRPTGSVQPQHF; v_call: TRBV28; clone_size: once; j_call: TRBJ1-5
cdr3_aa: CASSLGWLGQGRISPLHF; v_call: TRBV5-1; clone_size: NA; j_call: TRBJ1-6
cdr3_aa: CASSEIRDANEKLFF; v_call: TRBV2; clone_size: NA; j_call: TRBJ1-4
cdr3_aa: CARLRDTYQPQHF; v_call: TRBV21-1; clone_size: NA; j_call: TRBJ1-5
cdr3_aa: CASSERPNSGSYNEQFF; v_call: TRBV10-1; clone_size: once; j_call: TRBJ2-1
cdr3_aa: CASSYGQGSEQYF; v_call: TRBV7-9; clone_size: NA; j_call: TRBJ2-7
cdr3_aa: CASSLESGISPLHF; v_call: TRBV11-2; clone_size: few; j_call: TRBJ1-6
cdr3_aa: CASSPGGSQPLHF; v_call: TRBV7-2; clone_size: NA; j_call: TRBJ1-6
cdr3_aa: CASSELAGGLLSGNTIYF; v_call: TRBV6-1; clone_size: NA; j_call: TRBJ1-3
cdr3_aa: CATSKRVGPNTEAFF; v_call: TRBV15; clone_size: NA; j_call: TRBJ1-1
cdr3_aa: CASSPIGGRGTGELFF; v_call: TRBV11-2; clone_size: NA; j_call: TRBJ2-2
cdr3_aa: CASSSPVFGASEQFF; v_call: TRBV11-1; clone_size: NA; j_call: TRBJ2-1
cdr3_aa: CASSPSLEQMLSPLHF; v_call: TRBV3-1/TRBV3-2; clone_size: NA; j_call: TRBJ1-6
cdr3_aa: CASSQDSASSETQYF; v_call: TRBV3-1/TRBV3-2; clone_size: NA; j_call: TRBJ2-5
cdr3_aa: CASTQSGANEQFF; v_call: TRBV9; clone_size: NA; j_call: TRBJ2-1
cdr3_aa: CASKGVAGGPDVEQFF; v_call: TRBV4-1; clone_size: NA; j_call: TRBJ2-1
cdr3_aa: CAISEGVSGELFF; v_call: TRBV10-3; clone_size: NA; j_call: TRBJ2-2
cdr3_aa: CASSERGVNTGELFF; v_call: TRBV25-1; clone_size: NA; j_call: TRBJ2-2
cdr3_aa: CASSPGQGFTSGSLDTQYF; v_call: TRBV9; clone_size: NA; j_call: TRBJ2-3
cdr3_aa: CASSSAQGIAGNTIYF; v_call: TRBV7-6; clone_size: NA; j_call: TRBJ1-3
cdr3_aa: CASSPASPGALNTEAFF; v_call: TRBV18; clone_size: NA; j_call: TRBJ1-1
cdr3_aa: CAWSVRQGKLFF; v_call: TRBV30; clone_size: NA; j_call: TRBJ1-4
cdr3_aa: CASSDEGRSSYNEQFF; v_call: TRBV2; clone_size: few; j_call: TRBJ2-1
cdr3_aa: CASSSNGELFF; v_call: TRBV28; clone_size: NA; j_call: TRBJ2-2
cdr3_aa: CASLLTLGYNEQFF; v_call: TRBV7-2; clone_size: NA; j_call: TRBJ2-1
cdr3_aa: CAIQGGSFPDTQYF; v_call: TRBV10-3; clone_size: NA; j_call: TRBJ2-3
cdr3_aa: CSAGSNYGYTF; v_call: TRBV29-1; clone_size: NA; j_call: TRBJ1-2
cdr3_aa: CAWTPVAGVQFF; v_call: TRBV30; clone_size: NA; j_call: TRBJ2-1
cdr3_aa: CAISPAGGRYEQFF; v_call: TRBV10-3; clone_size: NA; j_call: TRBJ2-1
cdr3_aa: CASSYGMVTAEAFF; v_call: TRBV6-5; clone_size: NA; j_call: TRBJ1-1
cdr3_aa: CASKKGAWTGELFF; v_call: TRBV19; clone_size: NA; j_call: TRBJ2-2
cdr3_aa: CASSITPEGAYTF; v_call: TRBV6-2/TRBV6-3; clone_size: NA; j_call: TRBJ1-2
cdr3_aa: CASSFFAQGPSGANVLTF; v_call: TRBV7-9; clone_size: NA; j_call: TRBJ2-6
cdr3_aa: CASSFWQRKYNEQFF; v_call: TRBV28; clone_size: NA; j_call: TRBJ2-1
cdr3_aa: CASSGGGTARATEAFF; v_call: TRBV27; clone_size: few; j_call: TRBJ1-1
cdr3_aa: CASSQSRVRASGNTIYF; v_call: TRBV4-3; clone_size: NA; j_call: TRBJ1-3
cdr3_aa: CATSRSGPGNTIYF; v_call: TRBV15; clone_size: NA; j_call: TRBJ1-3
cdr3_aa: CASSPTGPLYGYTF; v_call: TRBV6-6; clone_size: NA; j_call: TRBJ1-2
cdr3_aa: CASSLGLDQPQHF; v_call: TRBV11-2; clone_size: NA; j_call: TRBJ1-5